This paragraph reports one TCR beta chain. These data belong to a study of blood T cell repertoires in COVID-19. The V gene lost 0 bases and the J gene lost 4 bases, with 9 bases spanning the gap. The CDR3 covers 14 residues. The germline gives CDR1 SEHNR, CDR2 FQNEAQ (reference sequence). Only in-frame clones appear in the TCRdb table, and some are missing; sequencing was by immunoSEQ multiplex PCR. The sample shows nearly 70,000 clones, around 90% of them seen only once. The chain uses TRBV7-9 and TRBJ1-1; D is ambiguous. This clonotype originated in a woman aged 45-65 years with COVID-19, enrolled during active disease. Sequencing used peripheral blood. Here the CDR3 DNA reads TGTGCCAGCAGCTTAGCGTCTACGGGCACTGAAGCTTTCTTT. It is translated as CASSLASTGTEAFF.